This T cell receptor beta chain originates from a study of blood T cells in healthy people across ages. Sample-barcoded 5' priming and a J-beta primer mix drove a second PCR of about 6 to 12 cycles. Each CDR3 protein is one row after TCRdb ran MiXCR on the 5' RACE reads. The table lists approximately 1.5 million distinct CDR3 sequences, around 36% of them singletons, with about 10% in the top ten. Trimming removed 5 bases from V and 3 bases from J, with 11 bases in between. Germline CDR1 is SEHNR and CDR2 is FQNEAQ (reference sequence). The CDR3 has 14 residues. PBMCs were isolated at a quantity of at least 7 million per sample. This clonotype has more than one count but fewer than ten. Its antigen is undetermined. Findings of the study overall: Estimated diversity that came from one million T cells was considered an underestimate.

The clonotype originates from a woman aged 25-40 years in good health. Sequenced: blood. V gene TRBV7-9 combines with J gene TRBJ1-5; D perhaps matches TRBD1 (6 bases). The CDR3 loop is CASSRGGYNQPQHF. CDR3 sequence (DNA): TGTGCCAGCAGCCGAGGGGGGTACAATCAGCCCCAGCATTTT.